Each of the 18 T cell receptor beta chains below was sequenced from the same sample in a study of CD8+CD57+ T cells in acquired aplastic anemia. Genomic DNA, serving as template, underwent TCR beta VDJ and CDR3 profiling. TCRdb independently ran MiXCR on the reads; one entry per CDR3 protein. The table has 200,000 to 300,000 distinct CDR3 sequences, approximately 45% seen once. Patients selected for sequencing had displayed CD8+CD57+ cell expansion by flow cytometry. Sample: sorted CD4+, CD8+, or CD8+CD57+ T cells (not recorded which) from PBMCs. Source of these receptors: a human donor with aplastic anemia.

In its sample, this clonotype was seen many times. The chain couples TRBV24-1 to TRBJ1-6; no firm D call. CDR3 length: 14 residues. Trimming took 10 bases from V and 3 from J, leaving 12 bases between them. Germline loops: CDR1 KGHDR, CDR2 SFDVKD. CDR3: CATRRTNYNSPLHF. The CDR3 bases are TGTGCCACGAGAAGGACTAACTATAATTCACCCCTCCACTTT.

The chain joins TRBV29-1 to TRBJ1-6, with D possibly TRBD1 on 6 matching bases. CDR1 SQVTM and CDR2 ANQGSEA come from the germline V gene. The CDR3 covers 14 residues. V lost 6 bases to trimming and J lost 7 bases, with 16 bases between them. The CDR3 is CSVGGSAWNSPLHF. The CDR3 DNA reads as TGCAGCGTAGGGGGGAGCGCGTGGAATTCACCCCTCCACTTT.

A few counts support this clonotype. This chain connects TRBV7-6 to TRBJ2-7; D remains ambiguous. V was trimmed by 5 bases and J by 4 bases, leaving 15 bases between them. Germline V gene data show CDR1 as SGHVS and CDR2 as FNYEAQ. The CDR3 spans 14 residues. The CDR3 DNA reads as TGTGCCAGCAGCCAAGATCAATCGGAGTACGAGCAGTACTTC. This sequence encodes CASSQDQSEYEQYF.

This chain joins TRBV29-1 and TRBJ1-2; 12 bases match TRBD1. Germline CDR1 and CDR2: SQVTM and ANQGSEA. The CDR3 extends over 17 amino acids. V shed 4 bases, J shed 5 bases, and the junction held 14 bases outside the gene matches. DNA of the CDR3: TGCAGCGTTGGTCCGGCGGGACAGGGGGCAATTTGGTATGGCTACACCTTC. This codes for CSVGPAGQGAIWYGYTF.

The gene calls are TRBV28 and TRBJ1-4; possibly TRBD1 for D (5 bases). The germline V and J ends were trimmed by 7 bases and 5 bases, with 14 bases remaining between them. Germline V lookup: CDR1 MDHEN, CDR2 SYDVKM. The CDR3 is 14 residues long. CDR3 protein: CASTKDTRNEKLFF. In DNA form, the CDR3 reads TGTGCCAGCACCAAGGACACCCGAAATGAAAAACTGTTTTTT.

This clonotype was seen once. The DNA for the CDR3 is TGTGCCTGGAGCCCTCAACGGCGGTCTAACAATGAGCAGTTCTTC. This sequence encodes CAWSPQRRSNNEQFF. V gene TRBV7-9 combines with J gene TRBJ2-1; D is undetermined. The CDR3 is made up of 15 amino acids. Germline V gene sequence: CDR1 SEHNR, CDR2 FQNEAQ (reference sequence). Trimming removed 11 bases from V and 5 bases from J, with 22 bases in between.

This clonotype was detected many times. V gene TRBV6-1 combines with J gene TRBJ1-5; 9 nucleotides agree with TRBD1. The CDR3 consists of 15 residues. From germline, CDR1 is MNHNS and CDR2 SASEGT. V shed 7 bases, J shed 6 bases, and the junction held 10 bases outside the gene matches. CDR3 sequence: CASTRTGEGSQPQHF. The CDR3 coding sequence is TGTGCCAGCACCCGGACAGGGGAAGGAAGTCAGCCCCAGCATTTT.

The V gene is TRBV27, the J gene TRBJ1-2; 10 bases are shared with TRBD1. Germline CDR1 and CDR2: MNHEY and SMNVEV (reference sequence). With V trimmed by 3 bases and J by 5 bases, 12 bases remained unmatched. CDR3 length: 17 amino acids. DNA of the CDR3: TGTGCCAGCAGTTTTGTGAGACAGGGGGCCCTCCCATATGGCTACACCTTC. Residues: CASSFVRQGALPYGYTF.

Ten or more counts support this clonotype. The rearrangement links TRBV6-5 to TRBJ1-5, with unresolved D. Trimming took off 4 bases at V and 3 bases at J, with 7 bases between the two ends. Germline V CDR1 and CDR2: MNHEY, SVGAGI. This CDR3 has 13 amino acids. CDR3 DNA sequence: TGTGCCAGCAGTTCGACGTTCAATCAGCCCCAGCATTTT. Residues: CASSSTFNQPQHF.

Details on this clonotype: This may arise from a read error, as a much more abundant clone is one base away. The gene calls are TRBV7-9 and TRBJ2-2; TRBD1 agrees at 7 bases. The CDR3 extends over 18 amino acids. Germline V CDR1 and CDR2: SEHNR, FQNEAQ (reference sequence). The CDR3 region is CASSLIRKQGPNTGEPFF. Here the CDR3 DNA reads TGTGCCAGCAGCTTAATTAGGAAACAGGGGCCGAACACCGGGGAGCCGTTTTTT. The full variable domain, with the rest looked up from reference TRBV7-9 and TRBJ2-2, is DTGVSQNPRHKITKRGQNVTFRCDPISEHNRLYWYRQTLGQGPEFLTYFQNEAQLEKSRLLSDRFSAERPKGSFSTLEIQRTEQGDSAMYLCASSLIRKQGPNTGEPFFGEGSRLTVL.

This sequence joins TRBV7-9 and TRBJ2-5; D remains unclear. V lost 5 bases to trimming and J lost 3 bases, with 22 bases between them. CDR3 length: 17 amino acids. Germline-derived CDR1 and CDR2 are SEHNR and FQNEAQ (reference sequence). In DNA, the CDR3 is TGTGCCAGCAGCCCAAACTTAGCACTACAGACCGAAGAGACCCAGTACTTC. Residues: CASSPNLALQTEETQYF.

This clonotype was detected ten times or more. The rearrangement joins TRBV7-8 to TRBJ2-3, with D perhaps assigned TRBD1 or TRBD2 (6 bases each). CDR1 is SGHVS, CDR2 FQNEAQ, per germline. The CDR3 consists of 15 residues. Trimming cost V 5 bases and J 2 bases, with 14 bases left between them. The CDR3 loop is CASSPSRGLTDTQYF. The CDR3, as DNA: TGTGCCAGCAGCCCTTCCCGGGGGCTCACAGATACGCAGTATTTT.

This chain joins TRBV24-1 and TRBJ1-4; possibly TRBD1 for D (6 bases). V dropped 4 bases and J dropped 0 bases, with 14 bases sitting between them. The CDR3 consists of 17 residues. Germline assignment: CDR1 KGHDR and CDR2 SFDVKD. For the CDR3, the DNA is TGTGCCACCAGTGACCGTCGACAGGTGGCAACTAATGAAAAACTGTTTTTT. Its translation is CATSDRRQVATNEKLFF.

This clonotype appeared once. The chain links TRBV11-2 to TRBJ1-4, with 9 bases aligning to TRBD1. There are 16 residues in the CDR3. V dropped 4 bases and J dropped 7; count of bases not matched to a gene: 10. Germline-derived CDR1 and CDR2 are SGHAT and FQNNGV. CDR3 DNA sequence: TGTGCCAGCAGCTCAGTTGGTGGGACAGGGTTTGAAAAACTGTTTTTT. It codes for CASSSVGGTGFEKLFF.

In this sample, this clonotype turned up a few times. The genes are TRBV12-5 and TRBJ2-5; 13 positions agree with TRBD2. V lost 6 bases, J lost 5 bases, and 12 bases stayed unmatched. The germline gives CDR1 LGHNT, CDR2 FRNRAP. The CDR3 loop spans 17 amino acids. This chain's CDR3 is CASGPTSGGAAAETQYF. The CDR3 DNA reads TGTGCTAGTGGCCCAACTAGCGGGGGGGCCGCCGCCGAGACCCAGTACTTC.

This clonotype was seen a single time. V gene TRBV20-1 combines with J gene TRBJ1-5, with D unclear. Germline V CDR1 and CDR2: DFQATT, SNEGSKA (reference sequence). The CDR3 is 15 residues long. The V end was cut by 3 bases, the J end by 0 bases, with 12 bases between. This chain's CDR3 is CSASAGGNSNQPQHF. The CDR3 coding sequence is TGCAGTGCTAGCGCCGGAGGGAATAGCAATCAGCCCCAGCATTTT.

The chain joins TRBV4-3 to TRBJ2-1, with D perhaps TRBD2 (5 bases). Trimming removed 0 bases at V and 1 base at J, with 7 bases between. Germline V gives CDR1 LGHNA, CDR2 YSLEER. The CDR3 is made up of 15 amino acids. The CDR3 region has the DNA TGCGCCAGCAGCCAAGAGAGGGTATCCTACAATGAGCAGTTCTTC. This translates into CASSQERVSYNEQFF.

This clonotype came up many times. J is TRBJ2-3 and V is TRBV6-4, with no clear D. The V end was cut by 2 bases, the J end by 0 bases, with 9 bases between. The CDR3 is 15 amino acids. Germline V gene data show CDR1 as MRHNA and CDR2 as SNTAGT. CDR3 nucleotides: TGTGCCAGCAGTGACGAGGCAGGTAGCACAGATACGCAGTATTTT. This sequence encodes CASSDEAGSTDTQYF.